In its sample, the clone carrying this T cell receptor beta chain was seen a few times. The data belong to a study of T-cell reconstitution after alpha-beta-depleted transplantation in children. The TCRbeta library incorporated unique molecular identifiers. MiXCR was run by TCRdb on the PCR reads, yielding one entry per CDR3 protein. The table records around 410,000 distinct CDR3 sequences, 9.5% to 13% of them present only once. Trimming removed 6 bases at V and 7 bases at J, with 12 bases between. This CDR3 has 12 amino acids. Germline V CDR1 and CDR2: MNHEY, SVGAGI. This receptor was identified in a human donor who donated a stem cell graft to a child with acute myeloid leukemia. The rearrangement links TRBV6-5 to TRBJ1-2; possible D gene TRBD1, 6 bases. Sequencing was performed on PBMCs from the stem cell graft donor, taken from the stem cell graft. The CDR3 loop is CASREQGSGYTF. CDR3 DNA: TGTGCCAGCAGGGAACAGGGCTCTGGCTACACCTTC.